This T cell receptor (beta chain) was retrieved from a study of CD8+CD57+ T cells in acquired aplastic anemia. Individuals selected for sequencing had exhibited CD8+CD57+ cell expansion on flow cytometry. About this clonotype: The missing conserved phenylalanine or tryptophan at the end of this CDR3 makes a read error likely. Because the CDR3's place on the DNA is in doubt, the DNA is left out and the CDR3 is given as listed by TCRdb.

Germline CDR1 reads SGHVS; CDR2 reads FQNEAQ. The CDR3 region is 12 residues in length, termini included. Profiling of TCR beta VDJ combinations and CDR3 sequences used genomic DNA as template. TCRdb re-derived calls from the reads in MiXCR, one entry per CDR3 protein. This table holds approximately 250,000 distinct CDR3 sequences, around 82% found once. Sequenced input: sorted CD4+, CD8+, or CD8+CD57+ T cells (not recorded which) from PBMCs. The TCR comes from a human donor with aplastic anemia. The chain uses TRBV7-8 and TRBJ2-4; the table's D call TRBD2 went unverified against the DNA. The CDR3 sequence is CASSLAGGLHTQ.